This T cell receptor (beta chain) is drawn from a study of T cell responses to AZD1222 COVID-19 vaccine. Notes on the study in general: Spike was spanned by vaccine-associated CD4 TCRs, which were dominant at 160-218 and 743-854. Donors were largely white British and mainly female; clonal diversity was possibly underestimated.

Note on this clone: Its antigen is not identified.

The V end lost 2 bases, the J end lost 9 bases, and 11 bases lay between the germline ends. There are 13 residues in the CDR3. Germline V gene data show CDR1 as SGHTA and CDR2 as FQGNSA. Measured with immunoSEQ multiplex PCR; TCRdb has only the in-frame clones, and not every one. This table has around 100,000 clones, roughly nine tenths appearing once. The chain recombines TRBV7-2 with TRBJ2-1, with a weak D call TRBD2 (5 bases). The sequencing used peripheral blood, collected on day 0 of AZD1222 vaccination. The receptor was isolated from an adult in good health. The CDR3 DNA sequence: TGTGCCAGCAGCTTAACTAGTCGCTTTGAGCAGTTCTTC. This translates into CASSLTSRFEQFF.